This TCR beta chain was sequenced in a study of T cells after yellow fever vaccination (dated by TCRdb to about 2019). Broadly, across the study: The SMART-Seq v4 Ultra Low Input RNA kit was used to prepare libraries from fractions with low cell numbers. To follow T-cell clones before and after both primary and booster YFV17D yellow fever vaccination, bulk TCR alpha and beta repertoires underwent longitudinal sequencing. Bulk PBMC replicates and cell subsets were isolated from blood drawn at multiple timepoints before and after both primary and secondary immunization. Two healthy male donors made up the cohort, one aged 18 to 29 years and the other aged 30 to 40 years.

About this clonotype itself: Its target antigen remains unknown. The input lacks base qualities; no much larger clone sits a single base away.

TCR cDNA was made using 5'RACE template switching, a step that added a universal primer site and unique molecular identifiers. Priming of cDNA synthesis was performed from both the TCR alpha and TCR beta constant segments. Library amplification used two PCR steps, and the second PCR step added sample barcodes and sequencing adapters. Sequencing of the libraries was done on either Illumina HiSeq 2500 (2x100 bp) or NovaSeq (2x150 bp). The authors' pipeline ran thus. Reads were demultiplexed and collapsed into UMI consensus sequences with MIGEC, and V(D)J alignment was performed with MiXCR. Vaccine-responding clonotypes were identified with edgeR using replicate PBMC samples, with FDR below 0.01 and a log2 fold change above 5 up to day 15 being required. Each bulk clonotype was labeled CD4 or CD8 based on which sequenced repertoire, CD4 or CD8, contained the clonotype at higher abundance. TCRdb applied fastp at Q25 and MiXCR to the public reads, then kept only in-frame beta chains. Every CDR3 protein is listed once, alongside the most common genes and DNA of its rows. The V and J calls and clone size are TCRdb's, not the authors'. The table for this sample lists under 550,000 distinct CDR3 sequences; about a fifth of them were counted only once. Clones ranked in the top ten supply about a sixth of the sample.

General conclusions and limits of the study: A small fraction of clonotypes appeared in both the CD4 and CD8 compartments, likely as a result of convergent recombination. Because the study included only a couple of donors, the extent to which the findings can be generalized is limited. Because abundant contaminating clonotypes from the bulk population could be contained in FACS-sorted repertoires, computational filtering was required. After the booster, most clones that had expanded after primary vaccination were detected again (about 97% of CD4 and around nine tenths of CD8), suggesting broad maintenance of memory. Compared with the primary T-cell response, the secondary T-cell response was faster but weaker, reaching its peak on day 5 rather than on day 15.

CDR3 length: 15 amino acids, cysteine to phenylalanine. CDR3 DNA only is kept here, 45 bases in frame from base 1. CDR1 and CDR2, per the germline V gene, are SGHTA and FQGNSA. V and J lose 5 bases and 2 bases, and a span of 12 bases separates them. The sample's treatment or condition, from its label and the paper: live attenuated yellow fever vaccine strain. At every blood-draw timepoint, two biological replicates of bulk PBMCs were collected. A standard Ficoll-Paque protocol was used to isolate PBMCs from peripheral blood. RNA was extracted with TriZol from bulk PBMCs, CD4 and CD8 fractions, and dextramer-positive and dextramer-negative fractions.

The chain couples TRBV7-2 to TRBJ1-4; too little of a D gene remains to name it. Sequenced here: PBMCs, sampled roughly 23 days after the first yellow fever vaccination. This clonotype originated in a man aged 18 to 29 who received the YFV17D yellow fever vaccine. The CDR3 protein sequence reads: CASSQSGLTNEKLFF. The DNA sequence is TGTGCCAGCAGCCAGTCGGGTTTGACTAATGAAAAACTGTTTTTT.